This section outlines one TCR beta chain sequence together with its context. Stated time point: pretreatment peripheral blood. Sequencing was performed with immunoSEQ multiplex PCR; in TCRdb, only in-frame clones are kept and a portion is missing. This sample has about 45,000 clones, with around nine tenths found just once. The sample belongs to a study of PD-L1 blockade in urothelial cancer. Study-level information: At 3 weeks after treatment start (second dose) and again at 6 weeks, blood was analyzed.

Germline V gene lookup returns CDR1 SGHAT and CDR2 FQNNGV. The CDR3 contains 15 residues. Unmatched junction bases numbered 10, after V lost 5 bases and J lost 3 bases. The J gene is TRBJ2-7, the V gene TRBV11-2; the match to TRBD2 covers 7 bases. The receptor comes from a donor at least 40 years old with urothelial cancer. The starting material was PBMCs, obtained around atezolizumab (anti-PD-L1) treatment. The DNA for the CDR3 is TGTGCCAGCAGCCCAATGGGGGGGGAATTCTACGAGCAGTACTTC. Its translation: CASSPMGGEFYEQYF.